These T cell receptor beta chains were read from a single sample in a study of immune evolution from preneoplasia to lung adenocarcinoma. Clones were sequenced by immunoSEQ multiplex PCR, and TCRdb holds only the in-frame ones, with some missing. The table lists around 5,000 clones, more than 75% of them singletons. The sample comprised FFPE minimally invasive lung adenocarcinoma tissue. The receptors originated from a person between 65 and 79 years old with lung adenocarcinoma. Both conserved end residues are part of each CDR3. A D gene is named only where the DNA matches it firmly. Size values are once, few and many counts, or a class for expanded clones, and some rows have none.

clone size | J gene | CDR3 length | V gene | D gene | CDR3 DNA | CDR3 protein
- | TRBJ2-7 | 13 | TRBV5-1 | TRBD1 | TGCGCCAGCAGCTTGGGGGCGGGACAGGGGTACATCTTC | CASSLGAGQGYIF
- | TRBJ1-2 | 16 | TRBV28 | TRBD1 | TGTGCCAGCAGTCTACCGACAGGGCTAGGGTACTATGGCTACACCTTC | CASSLPTGLGYYGYTF
- | TRBJ2-6 | 15 | TRBV18 | - | TGTGCCAGCTCAGAACTAGCATCTGGGGCCAACGTCCTGACTTTC | CASSELASGANVLTF
- | TRBJ2-2 | 15 | TRBV14 | - | TGTGCCAGCAGCCCAGGGACACCCAACACCGGGGAGCTGTTTTTT | CASSPGTPNTGELFF
- | TRBJ1-1 | 17 | TRBV4-1 | TRBD1 | TGCGCCAGCAGCCACCACGGGAAGGGGGCGTTGAGGACTGAAGCTTTCTTT | CASSHHGKGALRTEAFF
- | TRBJ2-1 | 12 | TRBV4-1 | - | TGCGCCAGCAGCCTTTCAGGGGATGAGCAGTTCTTC | CASSLSGDEQFF
- | TRBJ1-2 | 16 | TRBV7-9 | TRBD1 | TGTGCCAGCAGCTTAGCGGGGGGACAGGGAAGCTATGGCTACACCTTC | CASSLAGGQGSYGYTF
- | TRBJ2-7 | 12 | TRBV29-1 | TRBD2 | TGCAGCGTTGGCGGGAGCTTGTACGAGCAGTACTTC | CSVGGSLYEQYF
- | TRBJ2-1 | 16 | TRBV4-1 | TRBD2 | TGCGCCAGCAGCCAAGCGATGACTAGCGGGGTTCCAGTGCAGTTCTTC | CASSQAMTSGVPVQFF
- | TRBJ2-7 | 13 | TRBV29-1 | TRBD2 | TGCAGCGTGGCCGGGACTACTAGATACGAGCAGTACTTC | CSVAGTTRYEQYF
- | TRBJ2-1 | 16 | TRBV7-9 | - | TGTGCCAGCAGCCCCGATCGGGATTTGCACTACAATGAGCAGTTCTTC | CASSPDRDLHYNEQFF
once | TRBJ1-6 | 14 | TRBV11-2 | - | TGTGCCAGCAGCCCAGGGACGACGAATTCACCCCTCCACTTT | CASSPGTTNSPLHF
- | TRBJ2-7 | 15 | TRBV4-1 | - | TGCGCCAGCAGCCAAGCCCGGACTGCCCTCTACGAGCAGTACTTC | CASSQARTALYEQYF
- | TRBJ2-1 | 12 | TRBV11-2 | - | TGTGCCAGCAAACTAGATGGCTATGAGCAGTTCTTC | CASKLDGYEQFF
- | TRBJ1-1 | 13 | TRBV18 | TRBD1 | TGTGCCAGCTCACCACTTGGACAGGGTGAAGCTTTCTTT | CASSPLGQGEAFF
- | TRBJ1-4 | 14 | TRBV4-1 | - | TGCGCCAGCAGCCAAGATTACGGACGTGAAAAACTGTTTTTT | CASSQDYGREKLFF
- | TRBJ1-4 | 14 | TRBV9 | - | TGTGCCAGCAGCGGCGGCAGGGAGGGTGAAAAACTGTTTTTT | CASSGGREGEKLFF
large | TRBJ2-7 | 13 | TRBV5-8 | - | TGTGCCAGCAGCACCCGAATGGGCTACGAGCAGTACTTC | CASSTRMGYEQYF
- | TRBJ2-5 | 16 | TRBV5-4 | - | TGTGCCAGCAGCTTGGATGTGGTCTCAGGGGGGGAGACCCAGTACTTC | CASSLDVVSGGETQYF
- | TRBJ2-1 | 18 | TRBV30 | - | TGTGCCTGGAGTGTACCTGGGTCCGGTAGCGCGACTTACAATGAGCAGTTCTTC | CAWSVPGSGSATYNEQFF
- | TRBJ2-2 | 16 | TRBV7-2 | TRBD1 | TGTGCCAGCAGGCCCTCCCAGGGGGCGGGCACCGGGGAGCTGTTTTTT | CASRPSQGAGTGELFF
- | TRBJ2-5 | 14 | TRBV18 | - | TGTGCTAGCTCACCTGTACCAGCGGGAGAGACCCAGTACTTC | CASSPVPAGETQYF
- | TRBJ2-1 | 15 | TRBV9 | - | TGTGCCAGCAGCCCTGGGCCCGGGTTATCGGATGAGCAGTTCTTC | CASSPGPGLSDEQFF
- | TRBJ1-5 | 14 | TRBV27 | - | TGTGCCAGCAGTTTTGGGGGGAACTATCAGCCCCAGCATTTT | CASSFGGNYQPQHF
- | TRBJ2-3 | 16 | TRBV9 | TRBD2 | TGTGCCAGCAGCGTTGGTATAGCGGGAGGCACAGATACGCAGTATTTT | CASSVGIAGGTDTQYF
- | TRBJ2-1 | 16 | TRBV7-9 | TRBD2 | TGTGCCAGCAGCATTACTAGCGGGAGGACCTACAATGAGCAGTTCTTC | CASSITSGRTYNEQFF
- | TRBJ2-1 | 15 | TRBV11-3 | - | TGTGCCAGCAGCTTAGAATCGGGAGCCCTCGTTGAGCAGTTCTTC | CASSLESGALVEQFF
- | TRBJ1-2 | 12 | TRBV30 | - | TGTGCCTGGGCCAGGGCTTTCTATGGCTACACCTTC | CAWARAFYGYTF
once | TRBJ1-1 | 14 | TRBV7-2 | TRBD1 | TGTGCCTCTCGACAGGGGGAAAGGCACACTGAAGCTTTCTTT | CASRQGERHTEAFF
- | TRBJ2-2 | 14 | TRBV7-9 | - | TGTGCCAGCAGCTTCCCTGAGCGGGCCGGGGAGCTGTTTTTT | CASSFPERAGELFF